This TCR beta chain came from a study of blood T cell repertoires in COVID-19. Study background: Donors in the United States, Italy and Spain gave samples during acute or convalescent COVID-19. Sources were T cells, B-cell-depleted T cells, or PBMCs; the material itself was cDNA or gDNA.

Assignment of participants to cohorts was predicated upon participant-reported clinical history. Recovered status in Cohort 3 required two negative PCRs, clearance, or symptom resolution. Data came from immunoSEQ multiplex PCR; TCRdb stores just in-frame clones and leaves some out. Of a few hundred thousand clones listed, about 90% are singletons. V lost 4 bases to trimming and J lost 9 bases, with 15 bases between them. The CDR3 consists of 13 residues. Germline assignment: CDR1 LGHDT and CDR2 YNNKEL (reference sequence). This receptor was obtained from a woman in her 30s who had recovered from COVID-19. Sequenced input: PBMCs or T cells enriched from blood (not recorded which). The rearrangement links TRBV3-1 (or the pseudogene TRBV3-2) to TRBJ1-1, with no clear D. This chain's CDR3 is CASSPDDAAKAFF. CDR3 nucleotides: TGTGCCAGCAGCCCAGACGATGCCGCTAAAGCTTTCTTT.